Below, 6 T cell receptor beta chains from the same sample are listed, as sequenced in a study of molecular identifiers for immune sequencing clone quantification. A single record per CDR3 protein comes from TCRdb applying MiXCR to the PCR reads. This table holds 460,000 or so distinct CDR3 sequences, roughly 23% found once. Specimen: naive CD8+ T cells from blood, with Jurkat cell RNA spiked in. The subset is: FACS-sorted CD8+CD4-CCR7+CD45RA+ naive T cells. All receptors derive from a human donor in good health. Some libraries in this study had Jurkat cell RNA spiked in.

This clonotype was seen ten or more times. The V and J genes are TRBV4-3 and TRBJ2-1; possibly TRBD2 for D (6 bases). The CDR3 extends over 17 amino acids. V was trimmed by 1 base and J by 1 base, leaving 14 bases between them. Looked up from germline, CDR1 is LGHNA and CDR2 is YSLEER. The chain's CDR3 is CASSQVVPGLSYNEQFF. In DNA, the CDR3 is TGCGCCAGCAGCCAAGTCGTCCCGGGACTGTCCTACAATGAGCAGTTCTTC.

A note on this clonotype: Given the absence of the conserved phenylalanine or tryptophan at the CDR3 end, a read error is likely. The CDR3, as DNA: TGTGCCAGCAGTTTATTTTTGGGTGTCAGCAATCAGCCCCAGCATTTG. Translated: CASSLFLGVSNQPQHL. J is TRBJ1-5 and V is TRBV28; D gene unclear. V shed 1 base and J shed 1 base, with 11 bases lying between them. The V gene's germline CDR1 is MDHEN and CDR2 SYDVKM. The CDR3 spans 16 residues.

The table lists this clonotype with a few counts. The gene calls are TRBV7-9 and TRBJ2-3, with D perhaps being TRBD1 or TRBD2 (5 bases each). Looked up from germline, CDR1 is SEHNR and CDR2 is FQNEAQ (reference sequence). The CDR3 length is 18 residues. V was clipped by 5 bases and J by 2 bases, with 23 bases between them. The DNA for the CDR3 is TGTGCCAGCAGCCACTCACCGAGGGGCCTGATCCCCACAGATACGCAGTATTTT. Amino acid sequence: CASSHSPRGLIPTDTQYF. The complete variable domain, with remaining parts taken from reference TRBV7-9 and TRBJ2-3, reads DTGVSQNPRHKITKRGQNVTFRCDPISEHNRLYWYRQTLGQGPEFLTYFQNEAQLEKSRLLSDRFSAERPKGSFSTLEIQRTEQGDSAMYLCASSHSPRGLIPTDTQYFGPGTRLTVL.

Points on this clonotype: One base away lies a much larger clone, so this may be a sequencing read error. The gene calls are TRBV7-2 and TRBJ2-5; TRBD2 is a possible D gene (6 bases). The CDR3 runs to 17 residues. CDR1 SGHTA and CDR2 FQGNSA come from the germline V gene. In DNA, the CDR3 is TGTGCCAGCAGCCCGGGGCCCGCGGGGAATTTTGAAGAGGCCCAGTACTTC. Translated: CASSPGPAGNFEEAQYF.

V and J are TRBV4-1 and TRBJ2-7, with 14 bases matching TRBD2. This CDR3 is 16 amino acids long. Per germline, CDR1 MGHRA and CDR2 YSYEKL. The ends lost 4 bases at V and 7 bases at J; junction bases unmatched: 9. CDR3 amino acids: CASSRSGLAGGGEQYF. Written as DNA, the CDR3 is TGCGCCAGCAGCCGGTCAGGACTAGCGGGAGGTGGTGAGCAGTACTTC.

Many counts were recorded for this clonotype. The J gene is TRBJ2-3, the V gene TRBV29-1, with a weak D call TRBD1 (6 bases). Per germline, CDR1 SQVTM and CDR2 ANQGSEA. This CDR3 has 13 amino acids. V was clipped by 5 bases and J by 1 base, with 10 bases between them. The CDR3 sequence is CSVIPGGTDTQYF. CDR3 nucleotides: TGCAGCGTTATACCAGGGGGCACAGATACGCAGTATTTT.